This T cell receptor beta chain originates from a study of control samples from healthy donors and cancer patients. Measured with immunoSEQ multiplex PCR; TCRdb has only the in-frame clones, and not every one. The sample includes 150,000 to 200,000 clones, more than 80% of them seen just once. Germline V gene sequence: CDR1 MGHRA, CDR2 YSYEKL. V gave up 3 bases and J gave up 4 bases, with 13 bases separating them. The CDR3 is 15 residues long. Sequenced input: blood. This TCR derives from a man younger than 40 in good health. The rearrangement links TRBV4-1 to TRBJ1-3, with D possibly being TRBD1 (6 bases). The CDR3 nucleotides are TGCGCCAGCAGCCAGCAAGGACAGACCGGAAACACCATATATTTT. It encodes CASSQQGQTGNTIYF.